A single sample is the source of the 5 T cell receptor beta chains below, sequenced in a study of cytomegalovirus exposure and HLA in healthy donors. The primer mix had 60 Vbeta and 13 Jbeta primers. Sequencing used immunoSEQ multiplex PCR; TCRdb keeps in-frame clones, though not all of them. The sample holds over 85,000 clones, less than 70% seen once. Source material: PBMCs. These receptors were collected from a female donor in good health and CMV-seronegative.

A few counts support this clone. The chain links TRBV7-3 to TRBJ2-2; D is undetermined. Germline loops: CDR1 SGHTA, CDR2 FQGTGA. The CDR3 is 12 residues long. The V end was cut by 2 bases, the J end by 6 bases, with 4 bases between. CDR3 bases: TGTGCCAGCAGCTTAGACTCCGGGGAGCTGTTTTTT. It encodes CASSLDSGELFF.

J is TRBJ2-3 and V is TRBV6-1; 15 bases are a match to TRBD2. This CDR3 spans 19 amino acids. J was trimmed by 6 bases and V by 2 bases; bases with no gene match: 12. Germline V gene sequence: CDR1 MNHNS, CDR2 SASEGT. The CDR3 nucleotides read TGTGCCAGCAGTGAAATGTCGTGGACTAGCGGGGGGGCTTTCGATACGCAGTATTTT. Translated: CASSEMSWTSGGAFDTQYF.

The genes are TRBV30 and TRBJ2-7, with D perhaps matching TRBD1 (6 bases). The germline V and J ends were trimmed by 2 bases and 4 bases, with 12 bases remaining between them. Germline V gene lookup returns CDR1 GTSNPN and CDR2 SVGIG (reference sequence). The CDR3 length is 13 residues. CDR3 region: CAWSRGQGYEQYF. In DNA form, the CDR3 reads TGTGCCTGGAGTCGGGGCCAGGGGTACGAGCAGTACTTC.

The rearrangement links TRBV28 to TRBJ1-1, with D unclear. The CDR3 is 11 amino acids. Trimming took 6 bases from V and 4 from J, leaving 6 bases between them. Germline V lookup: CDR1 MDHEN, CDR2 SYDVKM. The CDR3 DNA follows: TGTGCCAGCAGCCTCAGCACTGAAGCTTTCTTT. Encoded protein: CASSLSTEAFF.

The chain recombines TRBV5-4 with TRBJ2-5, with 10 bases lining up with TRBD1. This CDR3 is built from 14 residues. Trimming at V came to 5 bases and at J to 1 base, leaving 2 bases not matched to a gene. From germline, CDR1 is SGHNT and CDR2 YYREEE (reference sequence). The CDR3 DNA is TGTGCCAGCAGTCGACAGGGGGCCCAAGAGACCCAGTACTTC. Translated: CASSRQGAQETQYF.